This T cell receptor (beta chain) was profiled in a study of CD4 T cell repertoires in COVID-19. Study results and limitations: Suggested intraclonal diversification: top SARS-CoV-2-reactive clonotypes appeared in two or three memory subsets.

The method was immunoSEQ multiplex PCR; TCRdb's version includes in-frame clones alone and lacks a portion of them. The repertoire holds some 71,000 clones, with 83% as singletons. Sequencing was done directly on freshly isolated, uncultured memory T cells. Germline loops: CDR1 DFQATT, CDR2 SNEGSKA (reference sequence). V was cut by 3 bases and J by 3 bases, with 5 bases left in between. The CDR3 consists of 11 residues. Concerning this clone: Its target is unknown.

The TCR was taken from a human donor who had COVID-19. The sequencing used CD4+ T cells from peripheral blood, collected after recovery from COVID-19. J is TRBJ1-2 and V is TRBV20-1; D uncertain. The CDR3 spells CSASADYGYTF. The CDR3 DNA follows: TGCAGTGCTAGCGCTGACTATGGCTACACCTTC.